The 2 T cell receptor beta chains given below trace back to one sample, sequenced in a study of identical twins (dated by TCRdb to about 2016). The library was made by 5' RACE. The listed sequencing device is Illumina HiSeq 2000. The public sequencing data were trimmed at Q25 with fastp and processed into clonotypes with MiXCR by TCRdb, which kept only in-frame beta chains. Every distinct CDR3 protein forms one entry, paired with its most common genes and DNA. The sample records hundreds of thousands of distinct CDR3 sequences, about 24% of which are singletons. The ten largest clones capture 2.9% of the sample. The data also belong to a second study, concerning T cells expressing NK-cell markers.

Sequencing was done on a sample of CD4+ T cells sorted from blood. Source of these receptors: a woman aged 18 to 35 in good health.

V is TRBV11-2 and J is TRBJ2-3, with TRBD2 matching over 8 bases. CDR1 is SGHAT and CDR2 is FQNNGV in the germline V gene. Losses at the gene ends were 5 bases for V and 4 bases for J; bases not matched to a gene: 17. The CDR3 is made up of 18 amino acids. CDR3 nucleotides: TGTGCCAGCAGCAAGGTCGTAATTAGCGGGACTCCGTCAGATACGCAGTATTTT. This gives the protein CASSKVVISGTPSDTQYF.

This clonotype was seen a few times. This rearrangement joins TRBV12-3 or TRBV12-4 to TRBJ2-7, with 12 bases fitting TRBD2. The CDR3 loop spans 14 amino acids. The CDR3 spells CASTPPTSGSSKYF. DNA for the CDR3: TGTGCTAGTACGCCGCCGACTAGCGGGAGTTCAAAGTACTTC.